This T cell receptor beta chain was recovered during a study of cytomegalovirus exposure and HLA in healthy donors. The CDR3 has 13 residues. The germline V gene encodes CDR1 SGHRS and CDR2 YFSETQ. The germline V and J ends were trimmed by 5 bases and 10 bases, with 18 bases remaining between them. This PCR relied on a set of 60 Vbeta primers and 13 Jbeta primers. This table comes from immunoSEQ multiplex PCR, and its TCRdb copy is limited to in-frame clones, with some not included. In the table there are under 150,000 clones, under 85% of which are singletons. This clone was counted between two and nine times.

This clonotype originated in a man younger than 35 in good health and CMV-seronegative. The gene calls are TRBV5-1 and TRBJ1-1, with D perhaps matching TRBD1 (5 bases). The sequencing input was PBMCs. The CDR3 is CASRPPRDSRAFF. The CDR3 DNA reads TGCGCCAGCAGACCTCCCCGCGACAGTCGAGCTTTCTTT.